The present entry profiles one T cell receptor beta chain with its context. The junction differs from germline at one of its ends, possibly a read error. The data derive from a study of blood T cell repertoires in COVID-19. Study-wide context: From T cells, B-cell-depleted T cells, or PBMCs came the material, which was cDNA or gDNA.

Repertoires were generated with immunoSEQ multiplex PCR, while TCRdb's copy carries only in-frame clones and drops some. The data contain some 150,000 clones, 65% to 90% of them seen just once; the ten biggest clones take up around 6.7%. Germline V gives CDR1 SSHAT, CDR2 FNYEAQ (reference sequence). The CDR3 loop spans 13 amino acids. The V gene is TRBV7-7, the J gene TRBJ2-7; D is ambiguous. This TCR derives from a woman in her forties or fifties in a cohort sampled during active or convalescent COVID-19. The sequenced sample consisted of peripheral blood. The CDR3 DNA reads TGTGCTAGCAGCTTTTCTCGTTCGAGCGAGCAGTACTTC. Residues: CASSFSRSSEQYF.